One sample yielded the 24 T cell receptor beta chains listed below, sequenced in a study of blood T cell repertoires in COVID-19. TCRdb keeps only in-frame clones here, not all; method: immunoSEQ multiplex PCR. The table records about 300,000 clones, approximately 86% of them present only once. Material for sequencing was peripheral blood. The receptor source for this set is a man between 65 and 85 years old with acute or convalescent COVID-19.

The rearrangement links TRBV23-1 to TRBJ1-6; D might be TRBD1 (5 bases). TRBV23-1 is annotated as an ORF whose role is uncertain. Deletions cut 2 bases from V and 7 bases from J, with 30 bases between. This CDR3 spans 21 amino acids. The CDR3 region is CASSQPNAGKRCGSLNSPLHF. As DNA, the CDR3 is TGCGCCAGCAGTCAACCTAACGCAGGGAAAAGGTGCGGGAGCCTAAATTCACCCCTCCACTTT.

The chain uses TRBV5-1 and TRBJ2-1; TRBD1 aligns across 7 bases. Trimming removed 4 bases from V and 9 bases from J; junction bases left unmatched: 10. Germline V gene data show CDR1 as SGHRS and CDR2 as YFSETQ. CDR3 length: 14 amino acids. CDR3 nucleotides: TGCGCCAGCAGCCCAGACACGACAGGGCTTGAGCAGTTCTTC. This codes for CASSPDTTGLEQFF.

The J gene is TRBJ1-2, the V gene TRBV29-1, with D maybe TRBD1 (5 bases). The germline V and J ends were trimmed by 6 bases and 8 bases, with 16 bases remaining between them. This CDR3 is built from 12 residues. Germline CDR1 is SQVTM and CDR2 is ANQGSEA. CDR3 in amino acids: CSVGRGSEGYTF. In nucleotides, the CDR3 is TGCAGCGTGGGGCGGGGAAGTGAGGGCTACACCTTC.

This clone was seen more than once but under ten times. CDR3 nucleotides: TGCGCCAGCAGCCTACAGGGGAGCACCGGGGAGCTGTTTTTT. This gives the protein CASSLQGSTGELFF. The V gene is TRBV4-3, the J gene TRBJ2-2; 7 bases fit TRBD1. Germline V gives CDR1 LGHNA, CDR2 YSLEER. V shed 4 bases, J shed 4 bases, and the junction held 3 bases outside the gene matches. The CDR3 consists of 14 residues.

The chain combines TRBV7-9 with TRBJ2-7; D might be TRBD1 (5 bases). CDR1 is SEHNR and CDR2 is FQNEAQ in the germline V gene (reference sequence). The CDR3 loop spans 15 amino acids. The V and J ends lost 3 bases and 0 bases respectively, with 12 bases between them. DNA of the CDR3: TGTGCCAGCAGCTTTGGACCAGGGCCCTCCTACGAGCAGTACTTC. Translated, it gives CASSFGPGPSYEQYF.

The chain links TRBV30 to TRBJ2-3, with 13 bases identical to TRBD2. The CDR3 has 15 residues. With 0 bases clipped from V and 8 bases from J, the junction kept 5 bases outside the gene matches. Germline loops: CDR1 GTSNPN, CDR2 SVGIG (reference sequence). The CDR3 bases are TGTGCCTGGAGTGTACTAGCGGGAGGGCCTGGTACGCAGTATTTT. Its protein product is CAWSVLAGGPGTQYF. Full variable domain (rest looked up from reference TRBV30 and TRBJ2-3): SQTIHQWPATLVQPVGSPLSLECTVEGTSNPNLYWYRQAAGRGLQLLFYSVGIGQISSEVPQNLSASRPQDRQFILSSKKLLLSDSGFYLCAWSVLAGGPGTQYFGPGTRLTVL.

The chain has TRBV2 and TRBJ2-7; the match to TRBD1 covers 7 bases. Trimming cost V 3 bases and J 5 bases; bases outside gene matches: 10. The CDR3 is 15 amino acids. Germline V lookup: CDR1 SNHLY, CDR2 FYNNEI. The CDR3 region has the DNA TGTGCCAGCAGTGACCAAGGGGGCCTCGCTAACGAGCAGTACTTC. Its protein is CASSDQGGLANEQYF.

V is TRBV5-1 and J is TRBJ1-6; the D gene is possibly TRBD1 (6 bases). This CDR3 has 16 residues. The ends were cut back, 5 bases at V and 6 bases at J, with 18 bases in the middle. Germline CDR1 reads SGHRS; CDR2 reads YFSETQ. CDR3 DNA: TGCGCCAGCAGACTAGTAGTCGGACAGACTAATTCACCCCTCCACTTT. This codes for CASRLVVGQTNSPLHF.

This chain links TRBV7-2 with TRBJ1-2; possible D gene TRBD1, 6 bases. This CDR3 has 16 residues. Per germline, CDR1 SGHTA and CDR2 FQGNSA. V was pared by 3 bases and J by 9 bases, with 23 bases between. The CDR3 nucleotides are TGTGCCAGCAGCTTTTCGGGACATTCACAAATCGGGCGCTACACCTTC. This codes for CASSFSGHSQIGRYTF. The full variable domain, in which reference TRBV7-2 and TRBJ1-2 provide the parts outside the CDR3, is GAGVSQSPSNKVTEKGKDVELRCDPISGHTALYWYRQSLGQGLEFLIYFQGNSAPDKSGLPSDRFSAERTGGSVSTLTIQRTQQEDSAVYLCASSFSGHSQIGRYTFGSGTRLTVV.

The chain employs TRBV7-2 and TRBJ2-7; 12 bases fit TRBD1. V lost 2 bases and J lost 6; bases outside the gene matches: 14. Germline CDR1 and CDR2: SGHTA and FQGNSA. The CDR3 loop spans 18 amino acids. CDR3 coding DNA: TGTGCCAGCAGCTTAATCCGGGACAGGGGGCTTCTGGCTACCGAGCAGTACTTC. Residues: CASSLIRDRGLLATEQYF.

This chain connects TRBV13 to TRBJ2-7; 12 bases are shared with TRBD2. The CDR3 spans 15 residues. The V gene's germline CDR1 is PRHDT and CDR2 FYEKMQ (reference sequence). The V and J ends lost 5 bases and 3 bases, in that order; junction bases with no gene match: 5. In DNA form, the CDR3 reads TGTGCCAGCAGCGAGCTAGCGGGGGGGGTCTACGAGCAGTACTTC. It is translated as CASSELAGGVYEQYF.

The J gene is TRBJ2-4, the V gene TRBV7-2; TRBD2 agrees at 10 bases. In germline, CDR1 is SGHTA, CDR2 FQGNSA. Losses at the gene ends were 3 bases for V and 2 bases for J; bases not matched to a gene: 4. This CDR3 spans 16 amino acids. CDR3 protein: CASSFLAGGPKNIQYF. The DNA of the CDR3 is TGTGCCAGCAGCTTTTTAGCGGGAGGACCCAAAAACATTCAGTACTTC. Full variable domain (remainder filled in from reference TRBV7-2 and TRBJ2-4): GAGVSQSPSNKVTEKGKDVELRCDPISGHTALYWYRQSLGQGLEFLIYFQGNSAPDKSGLPSDRFSAERTGGSVSTLTIQRTQQEDSAVYLCASSFLAGGPKNIQYFGAGTRLSVL.

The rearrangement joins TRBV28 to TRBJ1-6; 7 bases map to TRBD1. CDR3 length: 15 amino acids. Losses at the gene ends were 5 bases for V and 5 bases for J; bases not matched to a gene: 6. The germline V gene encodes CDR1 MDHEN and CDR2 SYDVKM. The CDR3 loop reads CASSQPGQHNSPLHF. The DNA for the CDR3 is TGTGCCAGCAGTCAACCGGGACAGCATAATTCACCCCTCCACTTT.

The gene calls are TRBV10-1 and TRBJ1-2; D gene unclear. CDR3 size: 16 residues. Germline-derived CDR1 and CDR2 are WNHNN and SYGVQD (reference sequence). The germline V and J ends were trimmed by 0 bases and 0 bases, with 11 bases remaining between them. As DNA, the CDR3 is TGCGCCAGCAGTGAGTCTCAGATCCTGTCTAACTATGGCTACACCTTC. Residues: CASSESQILSNYGYTF.

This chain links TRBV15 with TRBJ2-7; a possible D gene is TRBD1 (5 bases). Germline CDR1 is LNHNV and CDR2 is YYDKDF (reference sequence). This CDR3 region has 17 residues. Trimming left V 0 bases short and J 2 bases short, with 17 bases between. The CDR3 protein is CATSRDPPGIRAYEQYF. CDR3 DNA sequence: TGTGCCACCAGCAGAGATCCACCAGGGATAAGGGCCTACGAGCAGTACTTC.

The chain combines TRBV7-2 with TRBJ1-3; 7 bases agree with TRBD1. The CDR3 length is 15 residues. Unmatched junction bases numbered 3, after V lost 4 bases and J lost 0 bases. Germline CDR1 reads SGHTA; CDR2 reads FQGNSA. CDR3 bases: TGTGCCAGCAGCTGGGGACAGCCCTCTGGAAACACCATATATTTT. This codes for CASSWGQPSGNTIYF.

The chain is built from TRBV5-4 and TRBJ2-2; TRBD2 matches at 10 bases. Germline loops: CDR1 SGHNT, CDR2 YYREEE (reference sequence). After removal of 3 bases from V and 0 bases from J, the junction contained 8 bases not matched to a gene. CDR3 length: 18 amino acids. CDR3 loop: CASSSTSGPLTNTGELFF. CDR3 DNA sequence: TGTGCCAGCAGCTCGACTAGCGGGCCGCTCACGAACACCGGGGAGCTGTTTTTT.

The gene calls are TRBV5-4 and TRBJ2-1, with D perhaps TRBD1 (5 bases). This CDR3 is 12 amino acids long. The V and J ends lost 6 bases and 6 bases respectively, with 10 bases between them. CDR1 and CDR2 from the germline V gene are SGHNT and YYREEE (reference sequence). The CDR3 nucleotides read TGTGCCAGCAAGTACGACAGCAATGAGCAGTTCTTC. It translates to CASKYDSNEQFF.

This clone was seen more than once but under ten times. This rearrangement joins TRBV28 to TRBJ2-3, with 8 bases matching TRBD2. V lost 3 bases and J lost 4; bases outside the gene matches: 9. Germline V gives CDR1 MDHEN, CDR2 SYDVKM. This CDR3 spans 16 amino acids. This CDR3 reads CASSFLGGRRPDTQYF. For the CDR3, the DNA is TGTGCCAGCAGTTTTTTGGGCGGGAGGCGCCCAGATACGCAGTATTTT.

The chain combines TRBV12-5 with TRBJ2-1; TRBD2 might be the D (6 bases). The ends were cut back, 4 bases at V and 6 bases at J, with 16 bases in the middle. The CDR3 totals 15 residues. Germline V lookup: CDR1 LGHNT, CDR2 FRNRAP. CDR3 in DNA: TGTGCTAGTGGTTATCTATCGGCTAGCGCCAATGAGCAGTTCTTC. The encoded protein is CASGYLSASANEQFF.

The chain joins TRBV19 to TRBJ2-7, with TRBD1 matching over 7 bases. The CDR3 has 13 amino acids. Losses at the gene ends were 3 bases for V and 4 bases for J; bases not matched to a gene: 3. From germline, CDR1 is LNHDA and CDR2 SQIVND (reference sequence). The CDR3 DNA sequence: TGTGCCAGTAGTATGTACAGGGGTTACGAGCAGTACTTC. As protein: CASSMYRGYEQYF. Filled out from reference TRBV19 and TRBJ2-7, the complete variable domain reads DGGITQSPKYLFRKEGQNVTLSCEQNLNHDAMYWYRQDPGQGLRLIYYSQIVNDFQKGDIAEGYSVSREKKESFPLTVTSAQKNPTAFYLCASSMYRGYEQYFGPGTRLTVT.

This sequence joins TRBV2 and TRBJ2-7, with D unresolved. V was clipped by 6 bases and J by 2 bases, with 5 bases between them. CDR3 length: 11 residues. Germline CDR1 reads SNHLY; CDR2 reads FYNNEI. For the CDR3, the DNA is TGTGCCAGCAGAAGAGCCTACGAGCAGTACTTC. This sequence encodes CASRRAYEQYF.

For the CDR3, the DNA is TGTGCCACCAGTGATTCACAGGGGTCGGGGATAGATCAGCCCCAGCATTTT. Protein sequence: CATSDSQGSGIDQPQHF. The rearrangement uses TRBV24-1 and TRBJ1-5; TRBD1 agrees at 7 bases. The CDR3 contains 17 residues. The germline V gene has CDR1 KGHDR and CDR2 SFDVKD. J gave up 5 bases and V 2 bases, and 11 bases lay outside the gene matches.

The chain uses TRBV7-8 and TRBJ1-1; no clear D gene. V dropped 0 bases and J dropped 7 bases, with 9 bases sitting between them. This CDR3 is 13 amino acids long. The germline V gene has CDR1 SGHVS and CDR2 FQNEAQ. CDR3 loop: CASSLALEFEAFF. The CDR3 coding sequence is TGTGCCAGCAGCTTAGCATTGGAGTTTGAAGCTTTCTTT.